These 28 T cell receptor beta chains came from one sample sequenced in a study of CD4 T cells in relation to SARS-CoV-2 and coronaviruses. Repertoires were generated with immunoSEQ multiplex PCR, while TCRdb's copy carries only in-frame clones and drops some. The sample contains some 68,000 clones, 90% to 95% of which appear only once. Before the COVID-19 pandemic, during about 2011-2019, CD4+ T cells were taken from unexposed donors. The sequenced material came from naive CD4+ T cells from PBMCs. Stated subset: naive CD4+ T cells isolated by negative enrichment. These TCRs come from a human donor in good health.

The chain is built from TRBV29-1 and TRBJ2-5, with D uncertain. The germline V and J ends were trimmed by 4 bases and 0 bases, with 6 bases remaining between them. In germline, CDR1 is SQVTM, CDR2 ANQGSEA. The CDR3 is 12 residues long. The CDR3 spells CSVARYQETQYF. The CDR3 nucleotides read TGCAGCGTTGCCAGATACCAAGAGACCCAGTACTTC.

The gene calls are TRBV6-4 and TRBJ1-6; 10 nucleotides match TRBD1. J gave up 11 bases and V 5 bases, and 12 bases lay outside the gene matches. The CDR3 runs 16 residues. CDR1 and CDR2 (germline): MRHNA, SNTAGT. As DNA, the CDR3 is TGTGCCAGCAGTCCCAATCCGGGACAGGGGCGAGCACCCCTCCACTTT. Translated: CASSPNPGQGRAPLHF.

The table lists this clone with a count of one. This chain joins TRBV7-9 and TRBJ1-2, with 10 bases identical to TRBD1. Germline V lookup: CDR1 SEHNR, CDR2 FQNEAQ (reference sequence). This CDR3 is 13 amino acids long. The trim removed 2 bases at V and 7 bases at J, leaving 1 base unmatched. The CDR3 DNA sequence: TGTGCCAGCAGCTTAAGGACAGGGGGTGGCTACACCTTC. This sequence encodes CASSLRTGGGYTF.

The rearrangement joins TRBV5-1 to TRBJ2-1; TRBD2 aligns across 14 bases. CDR3 size: 15 residues. Germline lookup yields CDR1 SGHRS and CDR2 YFSETQ. Trimming removed 4 bases from V and 9 bases from J; junction bases left unmatched: 6. CDR3: CASSPGLAGVGEQFF. Here the CDR3 DNA reads TGCGCCAGCAGCCCGGGACTAGCGGGAGTAGGTGAGCAGTTCTTC.

The CDR3 bases are TGTGCCAGCAGTCGGACAGGGGGAGGAAACACCATATATTTT. Its protein is CASSRTGGGNTIYF. The chain carries TRBV6-5 and TRBJ1-3, with 10 nucleotides matching TRBD1. Germline V gene lookup returns CDR1 MNHEY and CDR2 SVGAGI. V was pared by 5 bases and J by 4 bases, with 2 bases of the junction left unmatched. The CDR3 runs to 14 residues.

The chain is built from TRBV2 and TRBJ1-2; 8 bases line up with TRBD1. The CDR3 consists of 14 residues. J lost 4 bases, V lost 4 bases, and 5 bases had no gene match. Looked up from germline, CDR1 is SNHLY and CDR2 is FYNNEI. CDR3 sequence (DNA): TGTGCCAGCAGTGGAGACAGGGGTAGCTATGGCTACACCTTC. As protein: CASSGDRGSYGYTF.

This chain links TRBV5-1 with TRBJ1-4, with TRBD1 as a possible D gene (6 bases). The CDR3 runs to 15 residues. The germline CDR1 and CDR2 sequences are SGHRS and YFSETQ. Deletions cut 0 bases from V and 8 bases from J, with 14 bases between. CDR3 in DNA: TGCGCCAGCAGCTTGGTACCAGGGGCAGGCGAAAAACTGTTTTTT. It is translated as CASSLVPGAGEKLFF.

This chain uses TRBV12-3 or TRBV12-4 with TRBJ2-5; D perhaps matches TRBD1 (6 bases). The length of the CDR3 is 13 residues. Trimming cost V 8 bases and J 5 bases, with 15 bases left between them. The CDR3 sequence is CASRNVRGETQYF. CDR3 DNA: TGTGCCAGCCGGAACGTGAGGGGGGAGACCCAGTACTTC.

About this clone itself: The CDR3 does not end in the conserved phenylalanine or tryptophan, so this is likely a read error. This chain joins TRBV7-9 and TRBJ1-2, with D possibly matching TRBD1 (6 bases). CDR1 and CDR2 (germline): SEHNR, FQNEAQ (reference sequence). V lost 1 base to trimming and J lost 6 bases, with 15 bases between them. The CDR3 length is 15 residues. CDR3 amino acids: CASSLVGGGGHGYTI. The CDR3 nucleotides read TGTGCCAGCAGCTTAGTGGGAGGGGGGGGCCATGGCTACACCATC.

This clone was recorded a few times. The chain has TRBV5-4 and TRBJ2-3; weak D call: TRBD1 (6 bases). CDR1 is SGHNT, CDR2 YYREEE, per germline (reference sequence). CDR3 length equals 15 residues. V lost 5 bases and J lost 2, with 15 bases in between. CDR3 protein: CASSSYRVFTDTQYF. The DNA of the CDR3 is TGTGCCAGCAGTTCTTACAGGGTCTTCACAGATACGCAGTATTTT.

The chain combines TRBV5-1 with TRBJ1-5; 9 positions match TRBD1. The CDR3 runs 18 residues. Germline V gives CDR1 SGHRS, CDR2 YFSETQ. Unmatched junction bases numbered 10, after V lost 0 bases and J lost 3 bases. This CDR3 reads CASSLGPQGQGFNQPQHF. Here the CDR3 DNA reads TGCGCCAGCAGCTTGGGGCCCCAGGGACAGGGCTTCAATCAGCCCCAGCATTTT.

The genes are TRBV29-1 and TRBJ2-5, with TRBD2 matching over 8 bases. V trimming: 4 bases; J trimming: 5 bases; junction bases outside the gene matches: 6. The CDR3 covers 13 residues. Looked up from germline, CDR1 is SQVTM and CDR2 is ANQGSEA. The CDR3 sequence is CSVGPSGGETQYF. As DNA, the CDR3 is TGCAGCGTTGGTCCGAGCGGGGGTGAGACCCAGTACTTC. The variable domain in full, with the rest retrieved from reference TRBV29-1 and TRBJ2-5, is SAVISQKPSRDICQRGTSLTIQCQVDSQVTMMFWYRQQPGQSLTLIATANQGSEATYESGFVIDKFPISRPNLTFSTLTVSNMSPEDSSIYLCSVGPSGGETQYFGPGTRLLVL.

This clone was observed once. V gene TRBV6-5 combines with J gene TRBJ2-1; the match to TRBD2 covers 7 bases. V was pared by 8 bases and J by 0 bases, with 4 bases of the junction left unmatched. The CDR3 spans 14 residues. Germline V gene lookup returns CDR1 MNHEY and CDR2 SVGAGI. CDR3 bases: TGTGCCAGCTGCGGCGGGAGCTCCTACAATGAGCAGTTCTTC. Its protein is CASCGGSSYNEQFF.

The V gene is TRBV29-1, the J gene TRBJ2-1; D is perhaps TRBD1 (5 bases). The V and J ends lost 5 bases and 0 bases respectively, with 26 bases between them. The CDR3 spans 19 residues. Germline V lookup: CDR1 SQVTM, CDR2 ANQGSEA. Written as DNA, the CDR3 is TGCAGCGTTCGGTCGTGGGGCCTACAGGCATCGACCTCCTACAATGAGCAGTTCTTC. It specifies CSVRSWGLQASTSYNEQFF.

V is TRBV28 and J is TRBJ2-2; TRBD2 matches at 12 bases. The CDR3 totals 18 residues. Germline V gene lookup returns CDR1 MDHEN and CDR2 SYDVKM. Trimming removed 5 bases from V and 0 bases from J; junction bases left unmatched: 7. DNA for the CDR3: TGTGCCAGCAGTCCTAGCCGACTAGCGGGGGCGAACACCGGGGAGCTGTTTTTT. It encodes CASSPSRLAGANTGELFF.

The CDR3 region is CSVEQRGNTGELFF. The CDR3 bases are TGCAGCGTTGAACAGCGGGGGAACACCGGGGAGCTGTTTTTT. This sequence joins TRBV29-1 and TRBJ2-2; 7 positions agree with TRBD2. The CDR3 is 14 amino acids. The V gene's germline CDR1 is SQVTM and CDR2 ANQGSEA. V shed 2 bases, J shed 1 base, and the junction held 1 base outside the gene matches.

V is TRBV7-2 and J is TRBJ1-2, with D possibly TRBD1 on 5 matching bases. This CDR3 spans 14 amino acids. V was cut by 1 base and J by 4 bases, with 10 bases left in between. CDR1 is SGHTA and CDR2 is FQGNSA in the germline V gene. The CDR3 bases are TGTGCCAGCAGCTTAGATGCAGGGACCTATGGCTACACCTTC. Protein product: CASSLDAGTYGYTF.

This clone was seen once. This chain connects TRBV6-4 to TRBJ2-1; 8 bases are a match to TRBD2. The V and J ends lost 2 bases and 8 bases, in that order; junction bases with no gene match: 8. This CDR3 spans 15 amino acids. The germline CDR1 and CDR2 sequences are MRHNA and SNTAGT. CDR3 sequence (DNA): TGTGCCAGCAGTGACGAGGGCGGGGGGTTTGATGAGCAGTTCTTC. Translated: CASSDEGGGFDEQFF.

The V gene is TRBV6-2 or TRBV6-3, the J gene TRBJ2-7; 8 bases align to TRBD2. Per germline, CDR1 MNHEY and CDR2 SVGEGT. V dropped 2 bases and J dropped 2; count of bases not matched to a gene: 11. The CDR3 extends over 17 amino acids. The CDR3 DNA is TGTGCCAGCAGTTACCCTACTAGCGGTTCGTCGACCTACGAGCAGTACTTC. It yields the protein CASSYPTSGSSTYEQYF.

The chain recombines TRBV2 with TRBJ2-7; TRBD2 matches 12 bases. Per germline, CDR1 SNHLY and CDR2 FYNNEI. V trimming: 6 bases; J trimming: 3 bases; junction bases outside the gene matches: 3. The CDR3 is 14 amino acids. CDR3 in DNA: TGTGCCAGCAGACCGGGACTAGCGGGCTACGAGCAGTACTTC. Translated, it gives CASRPGLAGYEQYF.

The rearrangement joins TRBV25-1 to TRBJ2-7, with D possibly matching TRBD2 (6 bases). The CDR3 is made up of 13 amino acids. Germline assignment: CDR1 MGHDK and CDR2 SYGVNS. The germline V and J ends were trimmed by 8 bases and 3 bases, with 14 bases remaining between them. CDR3 nucleotide sequence: TGTGCCAGCGGCGAGACTAGTGACTACGAGCAGTACTTC. This encodes CASGETSDYEQYF.

The chain combines TRBV2 with TRBJ2-5; D is unresolved. CDR1 is SNHLY and CDR2 is FYNNEI in the germline V gene. This CDR3 has 13 residues. The germline V and J ends were trimmed by 3 bases and 3 bases, with 8 bases remaining between them. CDR3 residues: CASSEWQEETQYF. DNA of the CDR3: TGTGCCAGCAGTGAGTGGCAGGAAGAGACCCAGTACTTC.

The chain combines TRBV5-1 with TRBJ1-4, with 9 bases identical to TRBD1. Per germline, CDR1 SGHRS and CDR2 YFSETQ. There are 19 residues in the CDR3. V gave up 3 bases and J gave up 2 bases; unmatched junction bases: 14. The CDR3 DNA reads as TGCGCCAGCAGCTCCGGATACTACAGGGGGCCTGGCACTAATGAAAAACTGTTTTTT. Translating it yields CASSSGYYRGPGTNEKLFF.

The chain uses TRBV19 and TRBJ2-2, with TRBD2 matching over 14 bases. CDR1 LNHDA and CDR2 SQIVND come from the germline V gene (reference sequence). This CDR3 is built from 18 residues. With V trimmed by 1 base and J by 2 bases, 3 bases remained unmatched. CDR3: CASSIGLAGGPNTGELFF. CDR3 DNA: TGTGCCAGTAGTATAGGACTAGCGGGAGGGCCAAACACCGGGGAGCTGTTTTTT.

The V call is TRBV3-1 (or the pseudogene TRBV3-2), the J call TRBJ2-7, with a tentative D call TRBD1 (6 bases). CDR1 is LGHDT, CDR2 YNNKEL, per germline (reference sequence). The CDR3 runs to 13 residues. V lost 4 bases and J 2 bases, leaving 9 bases between the germline ends. The CDR3 bases are TGTGCCAGCAGCCCTGACAGGACCTACGAGCAGTACTTC. Protein: CASSPDRTYEQYF.

The rearrangement joins TRBV29-1 to TRBJ2-7; no clear D. This CDR3 comprises 11 residues. The germline gives CDR1 SQVTM, CDR2 ANQGSEA. The CDR3 DNA reads TGCAGTACAACTAAGGGTTACGAGCAGTACTTC. Translating it yields CSTTKGYEQYF.

V is TRBV9 and J is TRBJ2-7, with D possibly TRBD2 on 6 matching bases. The CDR3 covers 15 residues. The V end lost 3 bases, the J end lost 7 bases, and 20 bases lay between the germline ends. Germline loops: CDR1 SGDLS, CDR2 YYNGEE. CDR3 DNA sequence: TGTGCCAGCAGCGCCGGGAGTCTTACTGGGGGTGAGCAGTACTTC. Translation: CASSAGSLTGGEQYF.

CDR3: CASSFEGAVRNTEAFF. As DNA, the CDR3 is TGTGCCAGCAGCTTTGAGGGGGCAGTCAGGAACACTGAAGCTTTCTTT. This chain joins TRBV5-6 and TRBJ1-1; 7 nucleotides line up with TRBD1. The CDR3 length is 16 residues. Germline V gene lookup returns CDR1 SGHDT and CDR2 YYEEEE. Losses at the gene ends were 2 bases for V and 1 base for J; bases not matched to a gene: 8. The whole variable domain, filled in from reference TRBV5-6 and TRBJ1-1, reads DAGVTQSPTHLIKTRGQQVTLRCSPKSGHDTVSWYQQALGQGPQFIFQYYEEEERQRGNFPDRFSGHQFPNYSSELNVNALLLGDSALYLCASSFEGAVRNTEAFFGQGTRLTVV.